The source of this TCR beta chain is a study of PD-L1 blockade in urothelial cancer. Whole-study context: Blood samples had a median of around 150,000 T cells. Study-level points and caveats: Tumor-associated blood clones were expanded more by durable-benefit patients at 3 weeks.

The assay was immunoSEQ multiplex PCR, and TCRdb's table has in-frame clones only and misses some. The table lists 75,000 to 100,000 clones, 75% to 90% of them singletons, with approximately 8% in the top ten. Concerning this clone itself: The antigen remains unidentified. The junction does not match germline at one end; this may be a read error.

Time point denoted: peripheral blood 6 weeks after treatment start. The source is a man aged 65 to 85 with urothelial cancer. The material was PBMCs, obtained around atezolizumab (anti-PD-L1) treatment.

This chain's CDR3 is CASSLTSSTDTQYF. The DNA of the CDR3 is TGTGCTAGCAGTCTTACATCTAGCACAGATACGCAGTATTTT. V and J are TRBV7-7 and TRBJ2-3; D gene ambiguous. The CDR3 has 14 residues. Looked up from germline, CDR1 is SSHAT and CDR2 is FNYEAQ (reference sequence).